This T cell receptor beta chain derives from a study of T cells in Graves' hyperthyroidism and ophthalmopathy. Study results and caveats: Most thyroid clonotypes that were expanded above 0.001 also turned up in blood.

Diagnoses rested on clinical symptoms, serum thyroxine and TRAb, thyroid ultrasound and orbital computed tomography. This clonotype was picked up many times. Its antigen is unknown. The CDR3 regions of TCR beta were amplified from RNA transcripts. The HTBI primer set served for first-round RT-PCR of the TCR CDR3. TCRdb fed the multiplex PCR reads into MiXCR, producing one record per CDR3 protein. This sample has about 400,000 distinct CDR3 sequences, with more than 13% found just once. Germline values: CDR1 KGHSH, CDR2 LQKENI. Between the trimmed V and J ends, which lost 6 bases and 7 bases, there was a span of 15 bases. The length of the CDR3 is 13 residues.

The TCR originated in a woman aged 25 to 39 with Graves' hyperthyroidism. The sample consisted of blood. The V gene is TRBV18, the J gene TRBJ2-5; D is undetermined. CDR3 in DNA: TGTGCCAGCTCCCCCACTGGAGTTGCGACCCAGTACTTC. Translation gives CASSPTGVATQYF.